Listed below are T cell receptor beta chains from one sample, sequenced in a study of cytomegalovirus exposure and HLA in healthy donors. Libraries were prepared by immunoSEQ multiplex PCR; TCRdb keeps only in-frame clonotypes and omits some of them. Among 96,000 or so clones, 65% to 85% were seen once, and the ten largest hold around 3%. Material: PBMCs. The receptor source for this set is a female donor in good health and CMV-seropositive. The CDR3 runs from the conserved cysteine through the conserved F or W. D genes are given only for firm matches. Size is omitted from some rows. Given values are once, few, many or a class for expanded clones.

V gene	D gene	clone size	J gene	CDR3 protein	CDR3 DNA
TRBV19	NA	NA	TRBJ1-1	CASSMTGNTEAFF	TGTGCCAGTAGTATGACAGGCAACACTGAAGCTTTCTTT
TRBV30	TRBD1	NA	TRBJ2-5	CAWSGDRVEETQYF	TGTGCCTGGAGTGGAGACAGGGTAGAAGAGACCCAGTACTTC
TRBV6-5	TRBD2	NA	TRBJ2-1	CASVRYRGGANEQFF	TGTGCCAGCGTCAGGTATCGCGGGGGGGCAAATGAGCAGTTCTTC
TRBV29-1	NA	NA	TRBJ2-7	CSAGGHSSYEQYF	TGCAGCGCGGGGGGACATTCCTCCTACGAGCAGTACTTC
TRBV5-1	TRBD1	NA	TRBJ1-2	CASSWDRGYGYTF	TGCGCCAGCAGCTGGGACAGGGGTTATGGCTACACCTTC
TRBV15	NA	NA	TRBJ2-5	CATSRDQGRQETQYF	TGTGCCACCAGCAGAGATCAGGGCCGCCAAGAGACCCAGTACTTC
TRBV11-2	NA	NA	TRBJ1-1	CASSKTVNTEAFF	TGTGCCAGCAGCAAGACAGTTAACACTGAAGCTTTCTTT
TRBV10-1	TRBD1	NA	TRBJ2-1	CASSERTGVYHNEQFF	TGCGCCAGCAGTGAACGGACAGGGGTCTACCACAATGAGCAGTTCTTC
TRBV19	TRBD1	many	TRBJ2-1	CASSKRPGQGSNEQFF	TGTGCCAGTAGTAAGCGACCGGGACAGGGAAGCAATGAGCAGTTCTTC
TRBV28	TRBD1	few	TRBJ2-2	CASKLDRAVFAGELFF	TGTGCCAGCAAACTGGACAGGGCGGTATTCGCCGGGGAGCTGTTTTTT
TRBV21-1	NA	NA	TRBJ1-2	CASSKAGARGRSGYTF	TGTGCCAGCAGCAAAGCGGGCGCCAGGGGCCGCTCCGGCTACACCTTC
TRBV4-3	NA	few	TRBJ1-1	CASSPKAGIMNTEAFF	TGCGCCAGCAGCCCAAAGGCAGGTATAATGAACACTGAAGCTTTCTTT
TRBV14	NA	NA	TRBJ1-2	CASSQVDPRGYTF	TGTGCCAGCAGCCAAGTCGATCCGCGGGGCTACACCTTC
TRBV6-1	NA	NA	TRBJ1-2	CASSLNQGGNYGYTF	TGTGCCAGCAGTCTTAATCAGGGAGGGAACTATGGCTACACCTTC
TRBV19	NA	NA	TRBJ2-1	CASSLSYYNEQFF	TGTGCCAGTAGTTTATCTTATTACAATGAGCAGTTCTTC
TRBV2	TRBD1	NA	TRBJ1-2	CASSVTGGGYGYTF	TGTGCCAGCAGCGTTACAGGGGGCGGCTATGGCTACACCTTC
TRBV30	NA	few	TRBJ2-5	CAWSVRVAETQYF	TGTGCCTGGAGTGTACGAGTTGCGGAGACCCAGTACTTC
TRBV7-3	NA	few	TRBJ1-2	CASSRGGLYGYTF	TGTGCCAGCAGCCGGGGGGGGCTTTATGGCTACACCTTC